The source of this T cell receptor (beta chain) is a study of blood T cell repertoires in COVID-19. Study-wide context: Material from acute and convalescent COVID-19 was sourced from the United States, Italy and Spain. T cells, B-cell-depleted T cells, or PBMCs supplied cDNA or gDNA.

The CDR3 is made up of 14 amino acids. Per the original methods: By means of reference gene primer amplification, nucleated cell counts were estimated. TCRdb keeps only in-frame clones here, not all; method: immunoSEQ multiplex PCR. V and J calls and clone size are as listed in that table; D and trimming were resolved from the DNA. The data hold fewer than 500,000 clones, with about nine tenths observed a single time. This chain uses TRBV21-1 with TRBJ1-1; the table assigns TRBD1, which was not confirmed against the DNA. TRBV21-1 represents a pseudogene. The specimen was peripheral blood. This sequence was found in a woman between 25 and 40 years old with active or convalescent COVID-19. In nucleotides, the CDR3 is TGTGCCAGCAGTAAGGACAGGGTCAACACTGAAGCTTTCTTT. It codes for CASSKDRVNTEAFF.